What follows is one TCR beta chain and its context. No antigen is known for it. It was second doses at about 4 or about 12 weeks that were pooled. These data come from a study of T cell responses to AZD1222 COVID-19 vaccine. Regarding the study as a whole: Among the donors, most were white British and more were female, and clonal diversity was possibly underestimated. Increases in Spike-specific TCR breadth and depth were seen after two AZD1222 doses. At study baseline, merely six AZD1222 recipients were seropositive.

Produced via immunoSEQ multiplex PCR; TCRdb's table is partial and in-frame only. The sample lists about 140,000 clones, about 91% occurring once. The CDR3 length is 16 residues. Germline V lookup: CDR1 SGHTA, CDR2 FQGNSA. V dropped 1 base and J dropped 3 bases, with 13 bases sitting between them. The chain links TRBV7-2 to TRBJ2-1, with a possible D match to TRBD2 (6 bases). Sequenced material: peripheral blood, taken 28 days after the second AZD1222 dose. This receptor was obtained from an adult who received the AZD1222 COVID-19 vaccine. The CDR3 sequence: CASSLGSGVGYNEQFF. The CDR3 DNA is TGTGCCAGCAGCTTAGGGTCGGGAGTAGGCTACAATGAGCAGTTCTTC.